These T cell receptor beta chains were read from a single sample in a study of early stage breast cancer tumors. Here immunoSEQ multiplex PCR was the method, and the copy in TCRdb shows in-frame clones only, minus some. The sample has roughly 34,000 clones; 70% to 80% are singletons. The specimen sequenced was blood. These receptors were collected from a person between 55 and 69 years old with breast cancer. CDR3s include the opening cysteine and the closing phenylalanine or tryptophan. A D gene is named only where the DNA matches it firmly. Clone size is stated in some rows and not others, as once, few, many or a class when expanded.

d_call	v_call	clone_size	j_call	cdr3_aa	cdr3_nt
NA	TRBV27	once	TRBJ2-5	CASSFRWGGGGTQYF	TGTGCCAGCAGTTTTCGGTGGGGCGGTGGCGGGACCCAGTACTTC
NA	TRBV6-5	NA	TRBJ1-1	CASSLGENTEAFF	TGTGCCAGCAGCTTAGGGGAGAACACTGAAGCTTTCTTT
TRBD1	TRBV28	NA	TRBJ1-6	CASSSPWTGGNNSPLHF	TGTGCCAGCAGTTCCCCATGGACAGGGGGAAATAATTCACCCCTCCACTTT
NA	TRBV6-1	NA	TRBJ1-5	CASSESNSYSNQPQHF	TGTGCCAGCAGTGAATCCAATAGCTATAGCAATCAGCCCCAGCATTTT
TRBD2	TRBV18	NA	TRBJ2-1	CASSPGLGQRNEQFF	TGTGCCAGCTCACCAGGACTAGGCCAGAGAAATGAGCAGTTCTTC
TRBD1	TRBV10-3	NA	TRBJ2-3	CAISSGGIKYF	TGTGCCATCAGTTCAGGGGGAATTAAGTATTTT
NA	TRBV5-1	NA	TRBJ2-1	CASSLGPYNEQFF	TGCGCCAGCAGCTTGGGACCCTACAATGAGCAGTTCTTC
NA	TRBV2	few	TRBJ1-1	CASRMEGRYTEAFF	TGTGCCAGCAGGATGGAGGGGAGGTACACTGAAGCTTTCTTT
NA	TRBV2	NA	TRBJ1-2	CASPRDGYGYTF	TGTGCCAGCCCCCGGGACGGCTATGGCTACACCTTC
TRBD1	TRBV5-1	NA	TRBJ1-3	CASSLSGQASSGNTIYF	TGCGCCAGCAGCTTGTCGGGACAGGCGTCCTCTGGAAACACCATATATTTT
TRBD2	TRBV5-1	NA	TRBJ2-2	CASKQRGPNTGELFF	TGCGCCAGCAAACAGCGGGGCCCGAACACCGGGGAGCTGTTTTTT
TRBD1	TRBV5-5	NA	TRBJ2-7	CASSFYWTGNYEQYF	TGTGCCAGCAGCTTTTACTGGACAGGGAACTACGAGCAGTACTTC
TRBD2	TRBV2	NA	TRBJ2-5	CASSEWSSGGAETQYF	TGTGCCAGCAGTGAATGGTCTAGCGGGGGGGCAGAGACCCAGTACTTC
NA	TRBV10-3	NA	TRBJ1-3	CAISGIQSNAGNTIYF	TGTGCCATCAGTGGAATACAGTCGAATGCTGGAAACACCATATATTTT
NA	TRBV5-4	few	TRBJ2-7	CASSQDRSSYEQYF	TGTGCCAGCAGCCAAGATCGTAGCTCCTACGAGCAGTACTTC
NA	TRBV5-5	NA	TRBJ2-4	CASSPNDRTTKNIQYF	TGTGCCAGCAGCCCAAACGACAGGACGACCAAAAACATTCAGTACTTC
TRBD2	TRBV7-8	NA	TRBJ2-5	CASSPGTSGSRETQYF	TGTGCCAGCAGCCCCGGGACTAGCGGGAGTCGGGAGACCCAGTACTTC
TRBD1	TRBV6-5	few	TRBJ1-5	CASSYVDRGDQPQHF	TGTGCCAGCAGTTACGTGGACAGGGGGGATCAGCCCCAGCATTTT
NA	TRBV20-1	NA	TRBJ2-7	CSARGTYEQYF	TGCAGTGCCCGAGGCACCTACGAGCAGTACTTC
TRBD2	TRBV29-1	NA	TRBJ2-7	CSVGLAGGYEQYF	TGCAGCGTTGGACTGGCGGGGGGGTACGAGCAGTACTTC
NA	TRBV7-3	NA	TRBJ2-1	CASSLQAYNEQFF	TGTGCCAGCAGCTTGCAGGCCTACAATGAGCAGTTCTTC
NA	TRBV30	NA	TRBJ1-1	CAWSEDSSTEAFF	TGTGCCTGGAGTGAAGACAGTAGCACTGAAGCTTTCTTT
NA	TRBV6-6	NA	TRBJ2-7	CASSYDDYAKQYF	TGTGCCAGCAGTTACGACGATTACGCCAAGCAGTACTTC
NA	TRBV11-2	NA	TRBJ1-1	CASSLARRTEAFF	TGTGCCAGCAGTCTAGCCAGAAGGACTGAAGCTTTCTTT
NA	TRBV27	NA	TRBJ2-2	CASSSGRTTGELFF	TGTGCCAGCAGTTCCGGACGGACTACCGGGGAGCTGTTTTTT
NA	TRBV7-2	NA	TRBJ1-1	CASSLTHLQNTEAFF	TGTGCCAGCAGCTTAACTCACCTTCAGAACACTGAAGCTTTCTTT
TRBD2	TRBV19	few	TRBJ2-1	CASRRNPSGSAQFF	TGTGCCAGTAGACGAAACCCTAGCGGCTCCGCCCAGTTCTTC
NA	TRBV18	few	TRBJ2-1	CASSPSSYNEQFF	TGTGCCAGCTCACCTAGCTCCTACAATGAGCAGTTCTTC
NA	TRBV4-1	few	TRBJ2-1	CASRLHVRSYNEQFF	TGCGCCAGCAGGCTCCATGTAAGGTCCTACAATGAGCAGTTCTTC
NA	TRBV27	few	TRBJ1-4	CASSSLGGRWKKLFF	TGTGCCAGCAGTAGCTTAGGGGGTAGATGGAAGAAACTGTTTTTT
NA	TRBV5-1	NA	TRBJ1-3	CASSLIGGTSGNTIYF	TGCGCCAGCAGCTTGATAGGAGGTACCTCTGGAAACACCATATATTTT
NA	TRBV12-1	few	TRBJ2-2	CASSFSPGPSPGELFF	TGTGCCAGCAGCTTCTCTCCGGGTCCCAGCCCCGGGGAGCTGTTTTTT
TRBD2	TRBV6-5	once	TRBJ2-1	CASSQQGLAGVGQFF	TGTGCCAGCAGCCAACAAGGACTAGCGGGAGTCGGGCAGTTCTTC
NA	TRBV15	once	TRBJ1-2	CATSRDLSPYYGYTF	TGTGCCACCAGCAGAGATCTTTCCCCGTACTATGGCTACACCTTC
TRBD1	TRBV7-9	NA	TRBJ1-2	CASIRTDREGYTF	TGTGCCAGCATCCGGACGGACAGGGAAGGCTACACCTTC
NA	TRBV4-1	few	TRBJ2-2	CASSQGHNTGELFF	TGCGCCAGCAGCCAGGGACATAATACCGGGGAGCTGTTTTTT
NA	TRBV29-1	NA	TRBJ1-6	CSVKVAGNNSPLHF	TGCAGCGTGAAGGTGGCAGGGAATAATTCACCCCTCCACTTT
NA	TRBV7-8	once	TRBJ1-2	CASSLQNYGYTF	TGTGCCAGCAGCTTACAAAACTATGGCTACACCTTC
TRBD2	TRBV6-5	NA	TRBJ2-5	CASRPGLAGQETQYF	TGTGCCAGCAGACCGGGACTAGCGGGCCAAGAGACCCAGTACTTC
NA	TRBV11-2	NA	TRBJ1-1	CASSLYGDRAEAFF	TGTGCCAGCAGCTTATACGGGGATAGGGCTGAAGCTTTCTTT